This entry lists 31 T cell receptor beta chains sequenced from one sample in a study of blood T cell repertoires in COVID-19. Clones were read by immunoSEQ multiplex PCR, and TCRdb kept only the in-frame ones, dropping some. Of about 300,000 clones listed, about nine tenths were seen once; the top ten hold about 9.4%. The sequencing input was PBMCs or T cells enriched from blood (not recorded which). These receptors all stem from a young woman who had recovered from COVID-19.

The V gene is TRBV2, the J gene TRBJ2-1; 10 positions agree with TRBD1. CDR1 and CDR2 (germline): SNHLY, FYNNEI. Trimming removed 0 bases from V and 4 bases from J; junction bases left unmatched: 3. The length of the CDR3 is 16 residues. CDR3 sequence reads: CASSEARDRGYNEQFF. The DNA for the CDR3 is TGTGCCAGCAGTGAAGCCCGGGACAGGGGTTACAATGAGCAGTTCTTC.

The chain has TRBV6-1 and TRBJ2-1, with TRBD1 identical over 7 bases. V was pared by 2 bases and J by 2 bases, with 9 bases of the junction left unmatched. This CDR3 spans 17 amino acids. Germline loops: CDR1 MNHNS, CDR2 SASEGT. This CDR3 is CASSERGWTGAYNEQFF. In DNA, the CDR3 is TGTGCCAGCAGTGAAAGAGGATGGACAGGCGCCTACAATGAGCAGTTCTTC.

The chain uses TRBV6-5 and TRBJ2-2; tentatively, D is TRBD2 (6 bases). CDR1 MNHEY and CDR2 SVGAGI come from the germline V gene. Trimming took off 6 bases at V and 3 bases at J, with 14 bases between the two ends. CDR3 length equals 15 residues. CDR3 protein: CASRKPGLDTGELFF. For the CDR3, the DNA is TGTGCCAGCAGGAAACCGGGACTTGACACCGGGGAGCTGTTTTTT.

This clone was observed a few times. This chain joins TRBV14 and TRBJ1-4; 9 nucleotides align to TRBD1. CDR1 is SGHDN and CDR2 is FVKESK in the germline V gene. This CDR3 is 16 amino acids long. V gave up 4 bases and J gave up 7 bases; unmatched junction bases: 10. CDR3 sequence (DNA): TGTGCCAGCAGCCCCCGAACGGGACAGGGAGGTGAAAAACTGTTTTTT. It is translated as CASSPRTGQGGEKLFF.

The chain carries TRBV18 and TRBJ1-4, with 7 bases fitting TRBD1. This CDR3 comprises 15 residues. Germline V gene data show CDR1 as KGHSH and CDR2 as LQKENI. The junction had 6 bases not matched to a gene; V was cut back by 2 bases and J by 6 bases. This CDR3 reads CASSPRQGLDEKLFF. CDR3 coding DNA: TGTGCCAGCTCACCAAGACAGGGTCTCGATGAAAAACTGTTTTTT.

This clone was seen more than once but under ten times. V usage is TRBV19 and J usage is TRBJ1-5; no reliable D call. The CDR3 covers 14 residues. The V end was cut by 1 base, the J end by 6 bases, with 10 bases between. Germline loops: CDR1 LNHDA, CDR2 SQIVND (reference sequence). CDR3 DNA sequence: TGTGCCAGTAGTATAGCGATTGGGCTTCAGCCCCAGCATTTT. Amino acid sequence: CASSIAIGLQPQHF.

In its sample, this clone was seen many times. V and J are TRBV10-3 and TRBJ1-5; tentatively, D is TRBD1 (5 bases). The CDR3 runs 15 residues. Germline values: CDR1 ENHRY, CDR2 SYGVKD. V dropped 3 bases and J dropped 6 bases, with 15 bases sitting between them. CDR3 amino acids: CAISEGRQGGQPQHF. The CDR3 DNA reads TGTGCCATCAGTGAAGGTAGGCAGGGCGGTCAGCCCCAGCATTTT.

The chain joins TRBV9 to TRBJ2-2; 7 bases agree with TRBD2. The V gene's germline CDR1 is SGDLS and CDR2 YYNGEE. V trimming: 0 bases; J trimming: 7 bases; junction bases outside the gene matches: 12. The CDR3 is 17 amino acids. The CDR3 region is CASSVGPRGEKGGELFF. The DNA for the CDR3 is TGTGCCAGCAGCGTAGGACCACGGGGGGAGAAAGGCGGGGAGCTGTTTTTT.

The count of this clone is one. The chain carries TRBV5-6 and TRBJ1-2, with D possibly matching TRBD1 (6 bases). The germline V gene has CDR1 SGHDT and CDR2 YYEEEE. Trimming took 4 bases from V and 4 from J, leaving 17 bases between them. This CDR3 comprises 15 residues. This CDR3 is CASSGGGQAIYGYTF. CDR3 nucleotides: TGTGCCAGCAGCGGTGGGGGCCAGGCCATCTATGGCTACACCTTC. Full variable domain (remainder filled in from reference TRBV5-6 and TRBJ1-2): DAGVTQSPTHLIKTRGQQVTLRCSPKSGHDTVSWYQQALGQGPQFIFQYYEEEERQRGNFPDRFSGHQFPNYSSELNVNALLLGDSALYLCASSGGGQAIYGYTFGSGTRLTVV.

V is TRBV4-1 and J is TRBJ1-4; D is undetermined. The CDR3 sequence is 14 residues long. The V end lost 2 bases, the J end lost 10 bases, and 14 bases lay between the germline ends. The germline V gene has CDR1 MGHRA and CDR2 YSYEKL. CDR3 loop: CASSQQITTGKLFF. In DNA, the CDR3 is TGCGCCAGCAGCCAACAAATAACCACGGGAAAACTGTTTTTT.

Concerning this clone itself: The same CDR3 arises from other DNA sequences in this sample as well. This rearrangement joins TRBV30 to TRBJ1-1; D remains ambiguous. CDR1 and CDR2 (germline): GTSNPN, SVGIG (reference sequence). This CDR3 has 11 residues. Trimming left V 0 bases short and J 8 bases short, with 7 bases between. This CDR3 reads CAWSVLTEAFF. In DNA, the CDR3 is TGTGCCTGGAGTGTACTAACAGAAGCTTTCTTT.

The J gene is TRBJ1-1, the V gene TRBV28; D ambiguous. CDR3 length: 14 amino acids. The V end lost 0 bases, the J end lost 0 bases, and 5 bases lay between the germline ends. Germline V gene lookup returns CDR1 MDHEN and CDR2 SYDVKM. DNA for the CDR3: TGTGCCAGCAGTTTATGGGCAGTGAACACTGAAGCTTTCTTT. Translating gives CASSLWAVNTEAFF.

As DNA, the CDR3 is TGTGCCAGCAGTTTAGGGACTAGCGGAAGCAATGAGCAGTTCTTC. The encoded protein is CASSLGTSGSNEQFF. The V gene is TRBV27, the J gene TRBJ2-1; 11 bases are shared with TRBD2. The CDR3 covers 15 residues. V lost 2 bases and J lost 6; bases outside the gene matches: 3. The germline V gene encodes CDR1 MNHEY and CDR2 SMNVEV (reference sequence).

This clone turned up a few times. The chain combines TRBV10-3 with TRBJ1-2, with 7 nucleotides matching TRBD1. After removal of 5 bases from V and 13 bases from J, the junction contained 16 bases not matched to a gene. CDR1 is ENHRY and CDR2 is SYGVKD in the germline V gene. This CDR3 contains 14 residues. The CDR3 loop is CAISTDRTLGRSTF. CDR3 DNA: TGTGCCATCAGTACGGACAGGACCCTGGGGCGAAGCACCTTC.

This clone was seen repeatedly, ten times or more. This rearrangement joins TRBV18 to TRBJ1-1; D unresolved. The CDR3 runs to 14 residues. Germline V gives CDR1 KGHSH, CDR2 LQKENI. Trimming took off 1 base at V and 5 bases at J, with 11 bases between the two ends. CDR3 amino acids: CASSPLESGTEAFF. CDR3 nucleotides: TGTGCCAGCTCACCACTCGAATCGGGGACTGAAGCTTTCTTT.

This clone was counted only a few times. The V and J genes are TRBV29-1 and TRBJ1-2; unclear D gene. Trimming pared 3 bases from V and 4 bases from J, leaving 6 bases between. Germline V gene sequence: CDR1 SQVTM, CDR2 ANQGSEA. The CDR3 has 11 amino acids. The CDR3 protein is CSVDKIYGYTF. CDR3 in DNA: TGCAGCGTTGATAAAATCTATGGCTACACCTTC. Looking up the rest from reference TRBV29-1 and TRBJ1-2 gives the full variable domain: SAVISQKPSRDICQRGTSLTIQCQVDSQVTMMFWYRQQPGQSLTLIATANQGSEATYESGFVIDKFPISRPNLTFSTLTVSNMSPEDSSIYLCSVDKIYGYTFGSGTRLTVV.

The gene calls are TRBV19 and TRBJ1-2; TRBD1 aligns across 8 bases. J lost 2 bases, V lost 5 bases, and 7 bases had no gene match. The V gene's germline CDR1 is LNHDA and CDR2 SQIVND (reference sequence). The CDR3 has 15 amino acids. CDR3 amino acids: CASSPGQGWNYGYTF. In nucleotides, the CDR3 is TGTGCCAGTAGTCCTGGACAGGGTTGGAACTATGGCTACACCTTC.

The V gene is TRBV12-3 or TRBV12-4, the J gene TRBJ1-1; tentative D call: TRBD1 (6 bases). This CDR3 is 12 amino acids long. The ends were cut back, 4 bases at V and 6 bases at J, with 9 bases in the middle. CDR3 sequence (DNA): TGTGCCAGCAGTTCGGGGGGGCCTGAAGCTTTCTTT. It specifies CASSSGGPEAFF.

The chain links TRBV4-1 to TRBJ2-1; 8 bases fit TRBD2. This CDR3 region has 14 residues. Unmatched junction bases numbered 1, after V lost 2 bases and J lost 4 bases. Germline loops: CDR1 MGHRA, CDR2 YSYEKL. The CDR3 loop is CASSQIAGYNEQFF. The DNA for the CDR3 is TGCGCCAGCAGCCAAATAGCGGGGTACAATGAGCAGTTCTTC.

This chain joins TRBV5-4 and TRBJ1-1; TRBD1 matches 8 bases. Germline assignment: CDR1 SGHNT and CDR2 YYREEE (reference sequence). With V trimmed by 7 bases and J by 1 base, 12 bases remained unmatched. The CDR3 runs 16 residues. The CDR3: CASRTNDRGTNTEAFF. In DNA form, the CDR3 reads TGTGCCAGCCGAACTAATGACAGGGGAACGAACACTGAAGCTTTCTTT.

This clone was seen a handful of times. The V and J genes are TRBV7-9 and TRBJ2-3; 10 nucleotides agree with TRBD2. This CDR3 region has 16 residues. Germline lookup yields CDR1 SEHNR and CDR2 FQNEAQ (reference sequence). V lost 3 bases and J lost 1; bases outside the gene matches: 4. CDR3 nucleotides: TGTGCCAGCAGCTTCTTTACTAGCGGGGGCACAGATACGCAGTATTTT. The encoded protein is CASSFFTSGGTDTQYF.

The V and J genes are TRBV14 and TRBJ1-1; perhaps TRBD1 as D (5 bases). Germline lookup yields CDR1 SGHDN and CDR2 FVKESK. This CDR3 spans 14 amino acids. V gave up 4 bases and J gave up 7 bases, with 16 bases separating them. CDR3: CASSPSDGGFEAFF. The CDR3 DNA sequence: TGTGCCAGCAGCCCATCGGACGGGGGTTTTGAAGCTTTCTTT. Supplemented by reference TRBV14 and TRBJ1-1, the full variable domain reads EAGVTQFPSHSVIEKGQTVTLRCDPISGHDNLYWYRRVMGKEIKFLLHFVKESKQDESGMPNNRFLAERTGGTYSTLKVQPAELEDSGVYFCASSPSDGGFEAFFGQGTRLTVV.

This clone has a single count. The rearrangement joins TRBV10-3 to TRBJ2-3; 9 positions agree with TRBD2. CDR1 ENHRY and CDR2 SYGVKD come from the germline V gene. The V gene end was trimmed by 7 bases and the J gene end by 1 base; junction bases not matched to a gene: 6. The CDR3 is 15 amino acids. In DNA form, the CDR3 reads TGTGCCATCACTATGACTAGCGGAGGCACAGATACGCAGTATTTT. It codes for CAITMTSGGTDTQYF.

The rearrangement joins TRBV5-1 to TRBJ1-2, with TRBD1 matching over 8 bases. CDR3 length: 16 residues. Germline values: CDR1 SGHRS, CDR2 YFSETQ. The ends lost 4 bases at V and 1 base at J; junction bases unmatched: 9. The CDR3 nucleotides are TGCGCCAGCAGCCTTGGTGCCGGACAGGGTAACTATGGCTACACCTTC. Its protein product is CASSLGAGQGNYGYTF.

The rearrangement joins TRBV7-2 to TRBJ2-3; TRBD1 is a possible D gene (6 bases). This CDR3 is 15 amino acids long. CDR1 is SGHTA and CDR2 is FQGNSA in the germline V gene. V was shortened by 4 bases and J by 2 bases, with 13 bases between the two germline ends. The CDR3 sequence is CASSSGVAFTDTQYF. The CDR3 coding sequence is TGTGCCAGCAGCTCAGGGGTAGCGTTCACAGATACGCAGTATTTT.

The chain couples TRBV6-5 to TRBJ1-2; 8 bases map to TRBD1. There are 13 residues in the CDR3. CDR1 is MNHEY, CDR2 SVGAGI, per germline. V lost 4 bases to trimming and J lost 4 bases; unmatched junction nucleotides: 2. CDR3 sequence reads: CASSWDRTYGYTF. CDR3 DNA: TGTGCCAGCAGTTGGGACAGGACCTATGGCTACACCTTC.

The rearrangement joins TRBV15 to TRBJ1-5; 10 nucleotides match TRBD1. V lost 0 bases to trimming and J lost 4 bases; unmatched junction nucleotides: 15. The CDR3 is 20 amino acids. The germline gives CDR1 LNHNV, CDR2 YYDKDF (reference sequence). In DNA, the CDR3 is TGTGCCACCAGCAGAGATTTAAGGGGACAGGGGACGCCTGGAAATCAGCCCCAGCATTTT. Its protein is CATSRDLRGQGTPGNQPQHF.

The CDR3, as DNA: TGTGCCAGCAGTCCCCTATCCACCCGAGGTCCCTACGAGCAGTACTTC. It codes for CASSPLSTRGPYEQYF. J is TRBJ2-7 and V is TRBV27; no clear D. Trimming stripped 5 bases from V and 2 bases from J, with 19 bases between. Germline CDR1 reads MNHEY; CDR2 reads SMNVEV (reference sequence). The CDR3 extends over 16 amino acids.

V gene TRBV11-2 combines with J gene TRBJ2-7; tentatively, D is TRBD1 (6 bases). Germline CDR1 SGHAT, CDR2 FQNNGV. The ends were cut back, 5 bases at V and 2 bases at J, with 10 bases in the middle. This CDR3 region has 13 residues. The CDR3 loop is CASSPRTAYEQYF. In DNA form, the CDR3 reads TGTGCCAGCAGCCCACGGACAGCCTACGAGCAGTACTTC.

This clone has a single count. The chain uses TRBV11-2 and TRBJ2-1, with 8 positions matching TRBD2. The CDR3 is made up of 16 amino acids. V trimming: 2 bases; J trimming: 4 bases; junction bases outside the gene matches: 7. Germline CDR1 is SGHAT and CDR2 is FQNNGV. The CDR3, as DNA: TGTGCCAGCAGCTTAATCCCGACTAGCGCTTACAATGAGCAGTTCTTC. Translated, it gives CASSLIPTSAYNEQFF.

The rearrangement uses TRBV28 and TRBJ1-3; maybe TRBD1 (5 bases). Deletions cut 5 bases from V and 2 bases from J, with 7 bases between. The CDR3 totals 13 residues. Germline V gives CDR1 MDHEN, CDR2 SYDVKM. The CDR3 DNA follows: TGTGCCAGCAGTGACAGCGCTGGAAACACCATATATTTT. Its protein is CASSDSAGNTIYF.